Following are 22 T cell receptor beta chains from one sample sequenced in a study of low-dose radiotherapy and immunotherapy resistance in tumors. Time point indicated: after trial treatment. Stated treatment: LDRT plus nivolumab, ipilimumab, low-dose cyclophosphamide and aspirin (RACIN trial). Covering alpha and beta chains, TRAV- and TRBV-specific primers were used for the first-strand cDNA. The PCR that amplified TCRs ran for about 18 cycles, relying on a constant-region primer and a V-primer adapter. TCRdb re-analysed the reads in MiXCR, keeping a single row per CDR3 protein. The sample records 45,000 or so distinct CDR3 sequences, less than 30% being singletons. The sample consisted of PBMCs, taken after low-dose radiotherapy plus immunotherapy. The receptors were sampled from a male donor with prostate cancer.

The sample holds many counts of this clonotype. This rearrangement joins TRBV28 to TRBJ2-1; D remains unclear. Germline V gene lookup returns CDR1 MDHEN and CDR2 SYDVKM. The V end was cut by 2 bases, the J end by 9 bases, with 8 bases between. The CDR3 sequence is 12 residues long. The CDR3 DNA is TGTGCCAGCAGTTTACTGGGTCTTGAGCAGTTCTTC. It yields the protein CASSLLGLEQFF.

The DNA of the CDR3 is TGTGCCAGCAGACATCCGGGACAGGGGTCCCCCTACGAGCAGTACTTC. Its translation: CASRHPGQGSPYEQYF. V gene TRBV2 combines with J gene TRBJ2-7, with 10 nucleotides matching TRBD1. V was pared by 6 bases and J by 2 bases, with 10 bases of the junction left unmatched. The CDR3 totals 16 residues. The germline gives CDR1 SNHLY, CDR2 FYNNEI.

This clonotype was found many times. V usage is TRBV11-2 and J usage is TRBJ2-1, with a possible D match to TRBD2 (6 bases). V lost 6 bases and J lost 6, with 15 bases in between. The CDR3 is 14 amino acids. The germline V gene has CDR1 SGHAT and CDR2 FQNNGV. The CDR3: CASSPTTRGNEQFF. The CDR3 nucleotides read TGTGCCAGCAGTCCTACGACTAGGGGCAATGAGCAGTTCTTC.

This clonotype turned up a few times. The chain uses TRBV29-1 and TRBJ2-7; D gene unclear. CDR1 and CDR2 from the germline V gene are SQVTM and ANQGSEA. V lost 4 bases and J lost 3, with 10 bases in between. The CDR3 is 12 amino acids. The DNA for the CDR3 is TGCAGCGTTGCCCCTAAGGGCTACGAGCAGTACTTC. Amino acids: CSVAPKGYEQYF.

This clonotype was seen many times. V gene TRBV2 combines with J gene TRBJ2-1; D is possibly TRBD1 or TRBD2 (5 bases each). Trimming took off 6 bases at V and 3 bases at J, with 15 bases between the two ends. The CDR3 runs 15 residues. The germline CDR1 and CDR2 sequences are SNHLY and FYNNEI. CDR3 coding DNA: TGTGCCAGCAGATCCGGGACGGGATTCTACAATGAGCAGTTCTTC. Its translation is CASRSGTGFYNEQFF. Filled out from reference TRBV2 and TRBJ2-1, the complete variable domain reads EPEVTQTPSHQVTQMGQEVILRCVPISNHLYFYWYRQILGQKVEFLVSFYNNEISEKSEIFDDQFSVERPDGSNFTLKIRSTKLEDSAMYFCASRSGTGFYNEQFFGPGTRLTVL.

In this sample, this clonotype turned up many times. The chain combines TRBV6-5 with TRBJ2-6; the D is unclear. CDR1 is MNHEY and CDR2 is SVGAGI in the germline V gene. V was clipped by 2 bases and J by 0 bases, with 5 bases between them. This CDR3 contains 15 residues. The CDR3 loop reads CASSYRSSGANVLTF. DNA for the CDR3: TGTGCCAGCAGTTACCGGAGCTCTGGGGCCAACGTCCTGACTTTC.

The CDR3 nucleotides are TGCGCCAGCAGAGGGGGTCCTACGGCCTATGGCTACACCTTC. Residues: CASRGGPTAYGYTF. The chain couples TRBV5-1 to TRBJ1-2; D might be TRBD1 (6 bases). Trimming stripped 5 bases from V and 4 bases from J, with 15 bases between. From germline, CDR1 is SGHRS and CDR2 YFSETQ. CDR3 length: 14 residues.

In its sample, this clonotype was seen many times. V and J are TRBV5-4 and TRBJ2-2; D is undetermined. Germline V gene sequence: CDR1 SGHNT, CDR2 YYREEE (reference sequence). This CDR3 region has 13 residues. The V end was cut by 0 bases, the J end by 4 bases, with 4 bases between. CDR3 residues: CASSLDSTGELFF. CDR3 sequence (DNA): TGTGCCAGCAGCTTGGACAGCACCGGGGAGCTGTTTTTT.

This clonotype showed up many times. J is TRBJ2-7 and V is TRBV5-6, with TRBD1 matching over 9 bases. Germline loops: CDR1 SGHDT, CDR2 YYEEEE. The CDR3 totals 14 residues. The J segment lost 7 bases and the V segment lost 2 bases, leaving 7 bases of the junction unmatched. The CDR3 DNA reads as TGTGCCAGCAGCTTCGACAGGGGGTCGTCGGAGCAGTACTTC. Translation gives CASSFDRGSSEQYF.

The chain has TRBV6-9 and TRBJ1-4, with D unclear. V was pared by 9 bases and J by 6 bases, with 14 bases between. The CDR3 covers 13 residues. CDR1 is MNHGY, CDR2 SVAAGI, per germline. CDR3 coding DNA: TGTGCCAGGATTTTGGACGGGGATGAAAAACTGTTTTTT. Encoded protein: CARILDGDEKLFF.

The chain has TRBV7-8 and TRBJ2-2, with D unclear. Per germline, CDR1 SGHVS and CDR2 FQNEAQ. The CDR3 is 13 residues long. Trimming removed 5 bases from V and 5 bases from J, with 9 bases in between. CDR3 region: CASSLISTGELFF. The CDR3 DNA reads as TGTGCCAGCAGCCTCATATCTACCGGGGAGCTGTTTTTT.

This clonotype has at least ten counts. The chain recombines TRBV10-3 with TRBJ1-2, with D tentatively TRBD1 (5 bases). This CDR3 contains 12 residues. Germline loops: CDR1 ENHRY, CDR2 SYGVKD. The V end was cut by 11 bases, the J end by 8 bases, with 18 bases between. CDR3 in amino acids: CASSFLGDGYTF. CDR3 in DNA: TGTGCCTCCTCCTTTCTCGGGGACGGCTACACCTTC.

In this sample, this clonotype turned up many times. The rearrangement uses TRBV9 and TRBJ1-1, with 9 bases aligning to TRBD1. The germline CDR1 and CDR2 sequences are SGDLS and YYNGEE. J lost 5 bases, V lost 3 bases, and 14 bases had no gene match. This CDR3 spans 17 amino acids. CDR3 nucleotides: TGTGCCAGCAGCGCGCGGACAGGGGTGGTAGGATGGACTGAAGCTTTCTTT. This codes for CASSARTGVVGWTEAFF.

At least ten counts were recorded for this clonotype. The V and J genes are TRBV7-2 and TRBJ2-3; 12 bases map to TRBD2. Germline lookup yields CDR1 SGHTA and CDR2 FQGNSA. The junction had 20 bases not matched to a gene; V was cut back by 3 bases and J by 1 base. The CDR3 has 22 amino acids. This chain's CDR3 is CASSFMRTSGVGSGVGTDTQYF. The CDR3 DNA follows: TGTGCCAGCAGCTTCATGCGGACTAGCGGGGTTGGGAGCGGGGTCGGCACAGATACGCAGTATTTT. Full variable domain (outside the CDR3, taken from reference TRBV7-2 and TRBJ2-3): GAGVSQSPSNKVTEKGKDVELRCDPISGHTALYWYRQSLGQGLEFLIYFQGNSAPDKSGLPSDRFSAERTGGSVSTLTIQRTQQEDSAVYLCASSFMRTSGVGSGVGTDTQYFGPGTRLTVL.

This clonotype showed up many times. The rearrangement links TRBV25-1 to TRBJ2-3, with 9 bases that match TRBD1. Germline V lookup: CDR1 MGHDK, CDR2 SYGVNS. Trimming took 1 base from V and 5 from J; bases not matched to a gene: 7. The CDR3 is made up of 16 amino acids. The CDR3 DNA sequence: TGTGCCAGCAGTGAATCGGGACAGGGTTACAAAGATACGCAGTATTTT. Translated, it gives CASSESGQGYKDTQYF. The full variable domain, with the rest looked up from reference TRBV25-1 and TRBJ2-3, is EADIYQTPRYLVIGTGKKITLECSQTMGHDKMYWYQQDPGMELHLIHYSYGVNSTEKGDLSSESTVSRIRTEHFPLTLESARPSHTSQYLCASSESGQGYKDTQYFGPGTRLTVL.

Points on this clonotype: This likely reflects a read error, since a far larger clone is one base away. CDR3 DNA sequence: TGTGCCGGCAGCCATGTCCCCAGCACTGAAGCTTTCTTT. It specifies CAGSHVPSTEAFF. This chain connects TRBV7-4 to TRBJ1-1; D is unclear. CDR1 and CDR2 from the germline V gene are SGHVT and SQSDAQ. The CDR3 is 13 amino acids.

The chain's CDR3 is CAISILAASTDTQYF. The CDR3 DNA sequence: TGTGCCATCAGCATCCTAGCGGCGTCGACAGATACGCAGTATTTT. The chain joins TRBV10-3 to TRBJ2-3; 7 bases align to TRBD2. Germline CDR1 and CDR2: ENHRY and SYGVKD. The CDR3 is 15 amino acids. J was trimmed by 3 bases and V by 6 bases; bases with no gene match: 9.

This clonotype occurred a few times. This CDR3 reads CASSYGRGAYGYTF. The CDR3 nucleotides are TGTGCCAGCAGTTATGGCAGGGGGGCCTATGGCTACACCTTC. The chain recombines TRBV27 with TRBJ1-2, with 7 bases aligning to TRBD1. The trim removed 4 bases at V and 4 bases at J, leaving 6 bases unmatched. Looked up from germline, CDR1 is MNHEY and CDR2 is SMNVEV (reference sequence). This CDR3 has 14 residues.

With respect to this clonotype: A far larger clone is off by one base, so a read error is likely. This chain connects TRBV19 to TRBJ2-5; either TRBD1 or TRBD2 may supply D (5 bases each). Germline CDR1 LNHDA, CDR2 SQIVND (reference sequence). V lost 5 bases, J lost 11 bases, and 36 bases lay in between. CDR3 length equals 19 residues. As DNA, the CDR3 is TGTGCCAGTAGTTCAGATGGTGTACCAGGACAAGGAATCGGGGTTGAGCAGTACTTC. Translated: CASSSDGVPGQGIGVEQYF.

The chain is built from TRBV12-3 or TRBV12-4 and TRBJ2-5; weak D call: TRBD2 (5 bases). CDR3 length: 12 amino acids. Trimming pared 9 bases from V and 3 bases from J, leaving 11 bases between. CDR3 nucleotides: TGTGCCAGTCGGGCAGCGGAAGAGACCCAGTACTTC. This translates into CASRAAEETQYF.

This clonotype came up many times. The genes are TRBV6-6 and TRBJ1-3, with 9 nucleotides matching TRBD1. The germline CDR1 and CDR2 sequences are MNHNY and SVGAGI (reference sequence). The CDR3 sequence is 15 residues long. Trimming at V came to 0 bases and at J to 9 bases, leaving 6 bases not matched to a gene. The DNA of the CDR3 is TGTGCCAGCAGTTACTCGGAGACAGGGGGTACCACCATATATTTT. Translating it yields CASSYSETGGTTIYF.

This clonotype was found many times. This chain links TRBV7-9 with TRBJ1-1, with 7 bases lining up with TRBD1. Germline V lookup: CDR1 SEHNR, CDR2 FQNEAQ (reference sequence). The CDR3 consists of 13 residues. V gave up 5 bases and J gave up 6 bases; unmatched junction bases: 6. In DNA form, the CDR3 reads TGTGCCAGCAGCCACAGGCAGGGGGCTGAAGCTTTCTTT. As protein: CASSHRQGAEAFF.